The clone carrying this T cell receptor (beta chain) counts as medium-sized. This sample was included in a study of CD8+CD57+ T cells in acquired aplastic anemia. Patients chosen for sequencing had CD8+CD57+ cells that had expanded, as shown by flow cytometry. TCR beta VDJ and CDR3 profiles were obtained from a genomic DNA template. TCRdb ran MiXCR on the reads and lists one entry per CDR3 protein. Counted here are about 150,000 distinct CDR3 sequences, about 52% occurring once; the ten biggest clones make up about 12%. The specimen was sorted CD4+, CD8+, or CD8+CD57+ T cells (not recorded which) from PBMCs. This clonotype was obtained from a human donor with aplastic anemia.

The CDR3 reads CASSAWDRGSPLHF. The DNA for the CDR3 is TGTGCCAGCAGTGCTTGGGACAGGGGCTCACCCCTCCACTTT. The J gene is TRBJ1-6, the V gene TRBV25-1; 10 bases match TRBD1. The germline CDR1 and CDR2 sequences are MGHDK and SYGVNS. The length of the CDR3 is 14 residues. The V gene end was trimmed by 4 bases and the J gene end by 10 bases; junction bases not matched to a gene: 4.